Below, 29 T cell receptor beta chains from the same sample are listed, as sequenced in a study of T cell responses to AZD1222 COVID-19 vaccine. Assay used: immunoSEQ multiplex PCR; TCRdb lists only in-frame clones, some missing. The data contain about 180,000 clones, 80% to 95% of them singletons. The sequencing used peripheral blood, collected 28 days after the second dose of the MenACWY control vaccine. The receptor source for this set is an adult who received the MenACWY meningococcal vaccine as a control.

The chain recombines TRBV5-6 with TRBJ2-3; a weak D match, TRBD1 (5 bases). The germline CDR1 and CDR2 sequences are SGHDT and YYEEEE. V was clipped by 2 bases and J by 8 bases, with 9 bases between them. CDR3 length equals 12 residues. For the CDR3, the DNA is TGTGCCAGCAGCTTCTGGGGCGGTACGCAGTATTTT. It specifies CASSFWGGTQYF.

CDR3 sequence: CASSPNDGTEAFF. CDR3 coding DNA: TGTGCCAGCTCACCAAACGATGGCACTGAAGCTTTCTTT. The chain combines TRBV18 with TRBJ1-1; D is unresolved. The CDR3 sequence is 13 residues long. V gave up 2 bases and J gave up 4 bases, with 8 bases separating them. Looked up from germline, CDR1 is KGHSH and CDR2 is LQKENI.

The chain combines TRBV2 with TRBJ2-5, with 12 positions matching TRBD2. This CDR3 region has 15 residues. Trimming removed 8 bases from V and 1 base from J; junction bases left unmatched: 5. CDR1 and CDR2 (germline): SNHLY, FYNNEI. CDR3 in DNA: TGTGCCAGCCATTCACTAGCGGGGGGCCAAGAGACCCAGTACTTC. This encodes CASHSLAGGQETQYF.

In its sample, this clone was seen once. The rearrangement joins TRBV12-3 or TRBV12-4 to TRBJ1-1; a possible D gene is TRBD1 (5 bases). There are 12 residues in the CDR3. V was shortened by 5 bases and J by 7 bases, with 11 bases between the two germline ends. CDR3 region: CASSGTVSEAFF. Written as DNA, the CDR3 is TGTGCCAGCAGTGGGACCGTGAGTGAAGCTTTCTTT.

The CDR3 region is CASSATGGPNTEAFF. CDR3 coding DNA: TGTGCCAGCAGTGCAACAGGGGGCCCGAACACTGAAGCTTTCTTT. The chain uses TRBV28 and TRBJ1-1, with 9 bases matching TRBD1. Germline CDR1 reads MDHEN; CDR2 reads SYDVKM. With V trimmed by 5 bases and J by 1 base, 5 bases remained unmatched. The CDR3 sequence is 15 residues long.

This clone has a single count. The chain recombines TRBV28 with TRBJ1-5, with D perhaps matching TRBD1 (6 bases). CDR3 length: 16 amino acids. Germline CDR1 MDHEN, CDR2 SYDVKM. Trimming took off 1 base at V and 4 bases at J, with 14 bases between the two ends. The CDR3 coding sequence is TGTGCCAGCAGTTTATCGGCGGGGGCGAGTAATCAGCCCCAGCATTTT. It encodes CASSLSAGASNQPQHF.

The chain employs TRBV21-1 and TRBJ2-7. TRBV21-1 is designated a pseudogene. CDR3 length: 11 amino acids. The CDR3 bases are TGTGCCAGCAGCGCCGTTTACGAGCAGTACTTC. It encodes CASSAVYEQYF.

The V gene is TRBV5-4, the J gene TRBJ1-2, with a possible D match to TRBD1 (6 bases). Trimming took 7 bases from V and 7 from J, leaving 14 bases between them. The CDR3 consists of 12 residues. Germline V gene lookup returns CDR1 SGHNT and CDR2 YYREEE (reference sequence). The CDR3 nucleotides are TGTGCCAGCTCCGGACAGTACGGTGGCTACACCTTC. Translating it yields CASSGQYGGYTF.

V gene TRBV30 combines with J gene TRBJ1-1; no definite D call. The CDR3 runs 14 residues. Trimming pared 1 base from V and 1 base from J, leaving 10 bases between. The germline CDR1 and CDR2 sequences are GTSNPN and SVGIG (reference sequence). The CDR3 is CAWSAMARNTEAFF. CDR3 in DNA: TGTGCCTGGAGTGCAATGGCCAGGAACACTGAAGCTTTCTTT.

The rearrangement joins TRBV6-5 to TRBJ1-6, with D perhaps TRBD1 (6 bases). V was trimmed by 4 bases and J by 10 bases, leaving 11 bases between them. In germline, CDR1 is MNHEY, CDR2 SVGAGI. The CDR3 runs to 13 residues. The CDR3 reads CASSSTGQSPLHF. The DNA of the CDR3 is TGTGCCAGCAGTTCTACGGGACAATCACCCCTCCACTTT.

This clone appeared a single time. This CDR3 is CASSLLAGGYNEQFF. The CDR3 region has the DNA TGCGCCAGCAGCTTGCTAGCGGGGGGGTACAATGAGCAGTTCTTC. The chain joins TRBV5-1 to TRBJ2-1; 12 positions match TRBD2. CDR3 size: 15 residues. V gave up 1 base and J gave up 4 bases; unmatched junction bases: 0. The V gene's germline CDR1 is SGHRS and CDR2 YFSETQ.

The V and J genes are TRBV5-8 and TRBJ1-5, with 10 bases lining up with TRBD1. CDR3 size: 18 residues. Per germline, CDR1 SGHTS and CDR2 YDEGEE. J gave up 0 bases and V 1 base, and 7 bases lay outside the gene matches. The CDR3 protein is CASSLPYGTGASNQPQHF. Here the CDR3 DNA reads TGTGCCAGCAGCTTGCCTTACGGGACAGGGGCTAGCAATCAGCCCCAGCATTTT.

This sequence joins TRBV30 and TRBJ1-2; D is unresolved. Trimming removed 5 bases from V and 0 bases from J, with 13 bases in between. The CDR3 runs 14 residues. Germline loops: CDR1 GTSNPN, CDR2 SVGIG (reference sequence). In DNA form, the CDR3 reads TGTGCCTGGGGCAGCCGGACCTCTAACTATGGCTACACCTTC. It codes for CAWGSRTSNYGYTF. Full variable domain (remainder filled in from reference TRBV30 and TRBJ1-2): SQTIHQWPATLVQPVGSPLSLECTVEGTSNPNLYWYRQAAGRGLQLLFYSVGIGQISSEVPQNLSASRPQDRQFILSSKKLLLSDSGFYLCAWGSRTSNYGYTFGSGTRLTVV.

The chain uses TRBV6-4 and TRBJ1-6; D gene uncertain. The CDR3 runs to 13 residues. V lost 0 bases, J lost 10 bases, and 7 bases lay in between. Germline V gene data show CDR1 as MRHNA and CDR2 as SNTAGT. CDR3 region: CASSDSTGSPLHF. DNA for the CDR3: TGTGCCAGCAGTGACTCGACGGGCTCACCCCTCCACTTT.

The chain employs TRBV5-1 and TRBJ1-6, with D uncertain. The V gene lost 4 bases and the J gene lost 7 bases, with 9 bases spanning the gap. The CDR3 extends over 13 amino acids. Germline CDR1 reads SGHRS; CDR2 reads YFSETQ. The CDR3, as DNA: TGCGCCAGCAGCCTACCGGAGAATTCACCCCTCCACTTT. It encodes CASSLPENSPLHF.

This clone has only one observation. The gene calls are TRBV4-3 and TRBJ1-2, with D tentatively TRBD1 (5 bases). Germline loops: CDR1 LGHNA, CDR2 YSLEER. V lost 0 bases and J lost 4, with 12 bases in between. This CDR3 comprises 15 residues. Here the CDR3 reads CASSQDIGRVYGYTF. The DNA of the CDR3 is TGCGCCAGCAGCCAAGATATTGGCAGGGTCTATGGCTACACCTTC.

The chain joins TRBV18 to TRBJ2-2; TRBD2 agrees at 9 bases. The germline V gene encodes CDR1 KGHSH and CDR2 LQKENI. V was pared by 4 bases and J by 5 bases, with 11 bases of the junction left unmatched. This CDR3 spans 17 amino acids. The CDR3 loop reads CASSQSPIAGETGELFF. CDR3 coding DNA: TGTGCCAGCTCACAGTCCCCTATAGCGGGGGAGACCGGGGAGCTGTTTTTT.

V gene TRBV12-3 or TRBV12-4 combines with J gene TRBJ1-5; no definite D call. V was cut by 7 bases and J by 4 bases, with 11 bases left in between. This CDR3 is built from 13 residues. The CDR3 is CASTFRVNQPQHF. CDR3 sequence (DNA): TGTGCCAGCACCTTTCGGGTTAATCAGCCCCAGCATTTT.

This clone was counted once. This chain uses TRBV5-4 with TRBJ1-5, with 7 bases fitting TRBD1. The germline CDR1 and CDR2 sequences are SGHNT and YYREEE (reference sequence). CDR3 size: 13 residues. Trimming took 6 bases from V and 4 from J; bases not matched to a gene: 4. CDR3 protein: CASTGGPNQPQHF. The CDR3 DNA sequence: TGTGCCAGCACAGGGGGTCCAAATCAGCCCCAGCATTTT. Filled out from reference TRBV5-4 and TRBJ1-5, the complete variable domain reads ETGVTQSPTHLIKTRGQQVTLRCSSQSGHNTVSWYQQALGQGPQFIFQYYREEENGRGNFPPRFSGLQFPNYSSELNVNALELDDSALYLCASTGGPNQPQHFGDGTRLSIL.

The V call is TRBV3-1 (or the pseudogene TRBV3-2), the J call TRBJ1-2, with D uncertain. CDR3 length: 14 amino acids. Germline lookup yields CDR1 LGHDT and CDR2 YNNKEL (reference sequence). The ends were cut back, 1 base at V and 4 bases at J, with 10 bases in the middle. The CDR3 protein is CASSQVAGTYGYTF. The CDR3 nucleotides read TGTGCCAGCAGCCAAGTCGCAGGAACCTATGGCTACACCTTC.

The chain carries TRBV7-2 and TRBJ2-5; D unclear. With 5 bases removed from V and 5 bases from J, the gap between germline ends came to 9 bases. The CDR3 contains 12 residues. CDR1 and CDR2 (germline): SGHTA, FQGNSA. In DNA form, the CDR3 reads TGTGCCAGCAGCCCAAATCGGGAGACCCAGTACTTC. Amino acids: CASSPNRETQYF.

The chain uses TRBV11-2 and TRBJ1-4; D gene unclear. Germline V CDR1 and CDR2: SGHAT, FQNNGV. V was cut by 5 bases and J by 5 bases, with 12 bases left in between. The CDR3 length is 14 residues. The CDR3 nucleotides are TGTGCCAGCAGCCGAGCAGGCGACAATGAAAAACTGTTTTTT. This translates into CASSRAGDNEKLFF.

J is TRBJ2-7 and V is TRBV7-9, with TRBD2 matching over 9 bases. V lost 2 bases to trimming and J lost 5 bases; unmatched junction nucleotides: 4. Germline V CDR1 and CDR2: SEHNR, FQNEAQ (reference sequence). This CDR3 is 14 amino acids long. Here the CDR3 reads CASSLSGTSNEQYF. As DNA, the CDR3 is TGTGCCAGCAGCTTATCCGGGACTAGCAACGAGCAGTACTTC.

The chain links TRBV29-1 to TRBJ2-3; TRBD1 aligns across 8 bases. This CDR3 spans 14 amino acids. Germline V gene lookup returns CDR1 SQVTM and CDR2 ANQGSEA. V lost 5 bases, J lost 1 base, and 5 bases stayed unmatched. The CDR3 loop is CSVSLTGGTDTQYF. CDR3 sequence (DNA): TGCAGCGTTTCCCTGACAGGGGGCACAGATACGCAGTATTTT.

J is TRBJ2-7 and V is TRBV5-6; D is perhaps TRBD1 (6 bases). The CDR3 covers 15 residues. V lost 4 bases, J lost 0 bases, and 14 bases lay in between. From germline, CDR1 is SGHDT and CDR2 YYEEEE. CDR3 bases: TGTGCCAGCAGCGTGGGACAAACACCCTCCTACGAGCAGTACTTC. The encoded protein is CASSVGQTPSYEQYF.

The J gene is TRBJ2-5, the V gene TRBV6-5; TRBD2 matches at 7 bases. With V trimmed by 7 bases and J by 4 bases, 12 bases remained unmatched. The CDR3 is 15 amino acids. Germline values: CDR1 MNHEY, CDR2 SVGAGI. The CDR3 coding sequence is TGTGCCAGCACCCGAAGCAAGGGGAGGGGAGAGACCCAGTACTTC. Its translation: CASTRSKGRGETQYF.

The chain employs TRBV28 and TRBJ1-6, with a tentative D call TRBD1 (5 bases). The V gene's germline CDR1 is MDHEN and CDR2 SYDVKM. The CDR3 totals 15 residues. Trimming removed 7 bases from V and 9 bases from J, with 19 bases in between. CDR3 DNA: TGTGCCAGCATCATAGATCAGGTGGGGGGTTCACCCCTCCACTTT. Translation: CASIIDQVGGSPLHF.

As concerns this clone: The junction does not match germline at one end; this may be a read error. This chain connects TRBV5-1 to TRBJ1-2, with TRBD1 matching over 8 bases. This CDR3 has 17 amino acids. Per the germline V gene, CDR1 is SGHRS and CDR2 is YFSETQ. In nucleotides, the CDR3 is TGCGCCAGCACCTTGAGGGATTTGATAGGACAGGGACATGGCTACACCTTC. Translated: CASTLRDLIGQGHGYTF.

V is TRBV11-2 and J is TRBJ1-4; TRBD1 is a possible D gene (5 bases). Trimming cost V 6 bases and J 0 bases, with 11 bases left between them. Germline-derived CDR1 and CDR2 are SGHAT and FQNNGV. This CDR3 comprises 15 residues. CDR3 protein: CASSYRPATNEKLFF. DNA for the CDR3: TGTGCCAGCAGTTACAGGCCTGCAACTAATGAAAAACTGTTTTTT.